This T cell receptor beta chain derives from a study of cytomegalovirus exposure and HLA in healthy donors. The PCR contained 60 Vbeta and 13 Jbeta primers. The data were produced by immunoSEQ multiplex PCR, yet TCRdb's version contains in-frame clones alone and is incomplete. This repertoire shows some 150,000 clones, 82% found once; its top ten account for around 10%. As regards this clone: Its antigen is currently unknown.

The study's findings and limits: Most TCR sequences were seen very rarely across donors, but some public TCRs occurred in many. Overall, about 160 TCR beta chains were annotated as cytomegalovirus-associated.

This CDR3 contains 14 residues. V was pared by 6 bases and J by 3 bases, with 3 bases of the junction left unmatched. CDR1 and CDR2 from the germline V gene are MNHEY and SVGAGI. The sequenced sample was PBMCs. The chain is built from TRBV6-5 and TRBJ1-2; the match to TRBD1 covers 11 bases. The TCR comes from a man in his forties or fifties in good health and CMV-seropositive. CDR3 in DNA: TGTGCCAGCAGGGGGGACAGGGGGGACTATGGCTACACCTTC. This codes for CASRGDRGDYGYTF.